The rows below give T cell receptor beta chains drawn from one sample of a study of T cells in Graves' hyperthyroidism and ophthalmopathy. TCRdb analysed the multiplex PCR reads with MiXCR anew, one entry per CDR3 protein. The top ten clones hold about 50% of a sample with around 210,000 distinct CDR3 sequences, less than 20% of them seen once. The sequenced sample consisted of blood. These receptors came from a woman aged 45-59 years with Graves' hyperthyroidism. Both conserved end residues are trimmed from each CDR3.

J gene,V gene,CDR3 protein
TRBJ1-2,TRBV14,ASSQGAANYGYT
TRBJ2-1,TRBV4-1,ASSQGPAGLSSYNEQF
TRBJ2-1,TRBV7-8,ASSLALDRGAELAGKPRNNEQF
TRBJ1-1,TRBV28,ASSDRAIMNTEAF
TRBJ2-1,TRBV11-3,ASSNGLTNEQF
TRBJ2-7,TRBV24-1,ATSESGSSYEQY
TRBJ2-5,TRBV4-2,ASSQVGADGLAGEETQY
TRBJ2-7,TRBV7-2,ASSLSMGVSYEQY
TRBJ1-4,TRBV27,ASSFAGPGLQLSTNEKLF
TRBJ1-4,TRBV6-5,ASSYSWGRDNEKLF